The clone carrying this T cell receptor beta chain has a single count. Use of 60 Vbeta and 13 Jbeta primers characterized the PCR. The repertoire was sequenced with immunoSEQ multiplex PCR; TCRdb's copy has only in-frame clones and lacks some. The sample yields more than 200,000 clones, about four fifths seen once. This CDR3 region has 14 residues. V was clipped by 3 bases and J by 5 bases, with 11 bases between them. The germline V gene has CDR1 MNHEY and CDR2 SMNVEV (reference sequence). These data originate in a study of cytomegalovirus exposure and HLA in healthy donors. J is TRBJ1-5 and V is TRBV27, with D perhaps TRBD1 (6 bases). This TCR came from a man aged 35 to 55 in good health and CMV-seropositive. Sequencing was performed on PBMCs. This CDR3 reads CASSFLGGDQPQHF. The DNA for the CDR3 is TGTGCCAGCAGTTTCTTAGGGGGAGATCAGCCCCAGCATTTT.